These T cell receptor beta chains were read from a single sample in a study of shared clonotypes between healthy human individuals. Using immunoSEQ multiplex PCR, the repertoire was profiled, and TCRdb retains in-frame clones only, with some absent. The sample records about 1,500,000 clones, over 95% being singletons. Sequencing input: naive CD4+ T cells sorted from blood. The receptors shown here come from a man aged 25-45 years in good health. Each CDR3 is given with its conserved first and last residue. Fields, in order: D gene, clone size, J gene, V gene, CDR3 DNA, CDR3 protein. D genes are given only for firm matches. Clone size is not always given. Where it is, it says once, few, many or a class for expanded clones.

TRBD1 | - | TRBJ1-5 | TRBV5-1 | TGCGCCAGCAGCCCGGACAGGGGGAATCAGCCCCAGCATTTT | CASSPDRGNQPQHF
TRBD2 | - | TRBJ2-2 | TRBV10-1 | TGCGCCAGCAGTGATGGTAGCGGGAGAACCGGGGAGCTGTTTTTT | CASSDGSGRTGELFF
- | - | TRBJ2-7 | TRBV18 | TGTGCCAGCTCACCACAACAGGGCTACGAGCAGTACTTC | CASSPQQGYEQYF
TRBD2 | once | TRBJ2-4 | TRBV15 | TGTGCCACCAGCGGCCCTTCGACTAGCGGACTAGCCAAAAACATTCAGTACTTC | CATSGPSTSGLAKNIQYF
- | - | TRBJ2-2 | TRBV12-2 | TGTGCAAGTCGCTTAGGGCCCAACACCGGGGAGCTGTTTTTT | CASRLGPNTGELFF
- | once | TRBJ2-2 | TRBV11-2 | TGTGCCAGCAGCCAAAGGGACCGAACCGGGGAGCTGTTTTTT | CASSQRDRTGELFF
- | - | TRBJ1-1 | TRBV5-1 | TGCGCCAGCAGCTCATCCCCCCCGCTGTACACTGAAGCTTTCTTT | CASSSSPPLYTEAFF
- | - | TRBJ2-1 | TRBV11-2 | TGTGCCAGCAGTCGTGGACTCTACAATGAGCAGTTCTTC | CASSRGLYNEQFF
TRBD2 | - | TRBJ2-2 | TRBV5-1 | TGCGCCAGCAGCTTGGGGGCTAGCGGCACGAACACCGGGGAGCTGTTTTTT | CASSLGASGTNTGELFF
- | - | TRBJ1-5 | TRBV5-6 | TGTGCCAGCAGCTTGGCCGGGGACACATATCAGCCCCAGCATTTT | CASSLAGDTYQPQHF
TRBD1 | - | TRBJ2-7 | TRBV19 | TGTGCCAGTAGTCAACCGGGACAGGTAGCCTACGAGCAGTACTTC | CASSQPGQVAYEQYF
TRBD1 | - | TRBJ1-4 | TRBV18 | TGTGCCAGCTCACCTGGGACAGGGAGTAGCGAAAAACTGTTTTTT | CASSPGTGSSEKLFF
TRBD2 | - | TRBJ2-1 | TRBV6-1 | TGTGCCAGCAACGAGGGACTAAGCTCCTACAATGAGCAGTTCTTC | CASNEGLSSYNEQFF
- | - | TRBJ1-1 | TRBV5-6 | TGTGCCAGCAGCAAGGACTTGGGGAACACTGAAGCTTTCTTT | CASSKDLGNTEAFF
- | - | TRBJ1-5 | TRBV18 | TGTGCCAGCTCACCGGACGGGGGCGGTAGCAATCAGCCCCAGCATTTT | CASSPDGGGSNQPQHF
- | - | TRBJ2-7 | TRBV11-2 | TGTGCCAGCAGCTTAGATTTGAAGGGGGGAGGCTCCTACGAGCAGTACTTC | CASSLDLKGGGSYEQYF
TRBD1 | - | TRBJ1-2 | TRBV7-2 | TGTGCCAGCAGCTTAGCGAGTTACCCGGGACAGGGGGACTATGGCTACACCTTC | CASSLASYPGQGDYGYTF
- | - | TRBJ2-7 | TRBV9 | TGTGCCAGCAGCGTAGTTGCAGGTCAAGGCGAGCAGTACTTC | CASSVVAGQGEQYF
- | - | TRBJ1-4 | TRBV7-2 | TGTGCCAGCAGCTTCCGAGCGGGTGAAAAACTGTTTTTT | CASSFRAGEKLFF
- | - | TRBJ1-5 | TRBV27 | TGTGCCAGCAGTACCCCACCCGGGGTCGGCTACAGGTATCAGCCCCAGCATTTT | CASSTPPGVGYRYQPQHF
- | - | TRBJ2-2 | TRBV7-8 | TGTGCCAGCAGCCGGAGGAGGACCGGGGAGCTGTTTTTT | CASSRRRTGELFF
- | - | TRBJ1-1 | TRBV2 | TGTGCCAGCAGGGCCGAAAGGGACGGTACTGAAGCTTTCTTT | CASRAERDGTEAFF
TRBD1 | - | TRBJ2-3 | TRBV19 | TGTGCCAGTAGTGAGCGGACAGGGTCGGCATCAGATACGCAGTATTTT | CASSERTGSASDTQYF
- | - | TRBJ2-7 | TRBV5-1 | TGCGCCAGCAGCGCGGCGTCCGAGCAGTACTTC | CASSAASEQYF
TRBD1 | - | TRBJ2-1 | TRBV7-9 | TGTGCCAGCAGCTTACCCGGGGCAGGGGGCTACAATGAGCAGTTCTTC | CASSLPGAGGYNEQFF
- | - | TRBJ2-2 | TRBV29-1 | TGCTGGGTCGGCGGGGAGCTGTTTTTT | CWVGGELFF
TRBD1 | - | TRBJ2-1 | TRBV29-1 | TGCAGCGTTGAAGTTCTTAAGGGGGCCCCTCGGAACTCCTACAATGAGCAGTTCTTC | CSVEVLKGAPRNSYNEQFF
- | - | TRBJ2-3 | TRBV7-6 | TGTGCCAGCAGCTCCATCTCCCCGCCAGATACGCAGTATTTT | CASSSISPPDTQYF
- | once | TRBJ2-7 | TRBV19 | TGTGCCAGTAGTATTGCCCGCACCTACGAGCAGTACTTC | CASSIARTYEQYF
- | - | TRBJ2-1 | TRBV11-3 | TGTGCCAGCAGCTTAGTCTTTAGCTCGCGCGAGCAGTTCTTC | CASSLVFSSREQFF
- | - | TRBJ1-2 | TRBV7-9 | TGTGCCAGCAGCCCCCATAGGCAGCGATTAGCTAACTATGGCTACACCTTC | CASSPHRQRLANYGYTF
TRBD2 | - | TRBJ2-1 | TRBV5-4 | TGTGCCAGCAGCCATCAGCGGGACTCCCTCAATGAGCAGTTCTTC | CASSHQRDSLNEQFF
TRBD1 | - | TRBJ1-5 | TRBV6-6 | TGTGCCAGCGGGACAGACACATATAGCAATCAGCCCCAGCATTTT | CASGTDTYSNQPQHF
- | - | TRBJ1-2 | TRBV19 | TGTGCCAGTAGTAGGGACGTTAACTATGGCTACACCTTC | CASSRDVNYGYTF
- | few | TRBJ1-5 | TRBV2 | TGTGCCAGCAGTGGGGACAAACATTATCAGCCCCAGCATTTT | CASSGDKHYQPQHF
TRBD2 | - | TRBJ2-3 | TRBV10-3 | TGTGCCATCAACCCTAGCGGGAGTGGCACAGATACGCAGTATTTT | CAINPSGSGTDTQYF
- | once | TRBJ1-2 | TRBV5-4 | TGTGCCAGCAGCAGCACAACCAACTATGGCTACACCTTC | CASSSTTNYGYTF
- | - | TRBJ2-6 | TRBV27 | TGTGCCAGCAGGTGGACTTCTGGGGCCAACGTCCTGACTTTC | CASRWTSGANVLTF
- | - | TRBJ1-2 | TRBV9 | TGTGCCAGCAGCGGGGGGCAGAAGGCACGAGGCTACACCTTC | CASSGGQKARGYTF
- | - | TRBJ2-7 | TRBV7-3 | TGTGCCAGCAGCCCATCAGGGACCGGCTCCTACGAGCAGTACTTC | CASSPSGTGSYEQYF
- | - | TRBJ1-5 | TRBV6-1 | TGTGCCAGCATTCAGTATAGCAATCAGCCCCAGCATTTT | CASIQYSNQPQHF
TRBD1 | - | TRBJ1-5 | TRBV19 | TGTGCCAGTAGTATAGCGGGGACAGGGAACCAGCCCCAGCATTTT | CASSIAGTGNQPQHF
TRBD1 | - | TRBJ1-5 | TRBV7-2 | TGTGCCAGCAGCTTCGGACAGGTGAATCAGCCCCAGCATTTT | CASSFGQVNQPQHF
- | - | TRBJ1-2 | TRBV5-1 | TGCGCCAGCAGCTTGGACGCCCAGGGCCAGATGGGGGGCTACACCTTC | CASSLDAQGQMGGYTF
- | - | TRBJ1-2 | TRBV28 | TGTGCCAGCAGTTTCGTCCCGGCCGTCTCTGGGTACACCTTC | CASSFVPAVSGYTF
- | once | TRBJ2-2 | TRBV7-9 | TGTGCCAGCAGCTTAGGCCAAACCTCGGGGGAGCTGTTTTTT | CASSLGQTSGELFF
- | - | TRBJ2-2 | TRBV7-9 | TGTGCCACCCTGGGGTATGGGGCGCTCATCACCGGGGAGCTGTTTTTT | CATLGYGALITGELFF
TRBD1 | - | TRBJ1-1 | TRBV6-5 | TGTGCCAGCAGCCCGGACAGGGGTACTAGGACTGAAGCTTTCTTT | CASSPDRGTRTEAFF
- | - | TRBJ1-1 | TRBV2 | TGTGCCAGCAGTGAAAGGGTTAACACTGAAGCTTTCTTT | CASSERVNTEAFF
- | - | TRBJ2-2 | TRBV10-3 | TGTGCCATCAGTGAGTCGGTGTGGGACACCGGGGAGCTGTTTTTT | CAISESVWDTGELFF